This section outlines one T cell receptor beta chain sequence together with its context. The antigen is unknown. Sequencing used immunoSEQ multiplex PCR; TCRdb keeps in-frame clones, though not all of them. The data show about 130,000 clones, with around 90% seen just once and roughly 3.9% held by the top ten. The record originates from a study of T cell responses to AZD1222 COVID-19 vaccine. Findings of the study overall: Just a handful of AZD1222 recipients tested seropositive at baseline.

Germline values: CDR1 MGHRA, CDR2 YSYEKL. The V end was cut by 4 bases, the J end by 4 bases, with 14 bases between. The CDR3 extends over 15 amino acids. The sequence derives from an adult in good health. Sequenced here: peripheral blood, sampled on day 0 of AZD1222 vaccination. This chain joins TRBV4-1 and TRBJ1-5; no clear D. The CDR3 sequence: CASSLHSAGNQPQHF. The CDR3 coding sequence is TGCGCCAGCAGCCTTCACAGCGCGGGGAATCAGCCCCAGCATTTT.